A single sample is the source of the 6 T cell receptor beta chains below, sequenced in a study of glioma-infiltrating T cells after dendritic cell vaccination. Time point noted: after dendritic cell vaccination, including at tumor progression/relapse. Measured with immunoSEQ multiplex PCR; TCRdb has only the in-frame clones, and not every one. This sample has tens of thousands of clones, with around 85% found just once. The material was blood, obtained after dendritic cell vaccination. The receptors shown here come from a human donor with glioblastoma.

The chain carries TRBV27 and TRBJ2-4; 12 nucleotides match TRBD2. V was pared by 6 bases and J by 11 bases, with 14 bases of the junction left unmatched. Germline V gene sequence: CDR1 MNHEY, CDR2 SMNVEV (reference sequence). The CDR3 runs to 16 residues. The CDR3: CASSPARTSGIPVQYF. The CDR3 nucleotides are TGTGCCAGCAGCCCCGCCCGGACTAGCGGGATACCGGTTCAGTACTTC.

This chain connects TRBV14 to TRBJ2-5; 10 positions agree with TRBD2. The germline V gene encodes CDR1 SGHDN and CDR2 FVKESK. This CDR3 is built from 14 residues. The ends lost 0 bases at V and 7 bases at J; junction bases unmatched: 2. The DNA for the CDR3 is TGTGCCAGCAGCCAAGATTTAGCGGGGGGGACCCAGTACTTC. Protein product: CASSQDLAGGTQYF.

The rearrangement uses TRBV4-1 and TRBJ2-2; D perhaps matches TRBD1 (5 bases). V was pared by 1 base and J by 6 bases, with 15 bases between. This CDR3 region has 16 residues. Germline lookup yields CDR1 MGHRA and CDR2 YSYEKL. The DNA for the CDR3 is TGCGCCAGCAGCCAAGGGTCAGGGTCCTTGTCCGGGGAGCTGTTTTTT. Its protein product is CASSQGSGSLSGELFF.

The chain combines TRBV27 with TRBJ2-7, with D perhaps matching TRBD2 (6 bases). This CDR3 has 14 amino acids. The germline V gene encodes CDR1 MNHEY and CDR2 SMNVEV (reference sequence). V was pared by 1 base and J by 6 bases, with 13 bases between. CDR3 nucleotides: TGTGCCAGCAGTTTATTCGGGGGACCAATCGAGCAGTACTTC. Amino acids: CASSLFGGPIEQYF.

This chain uses TRBV10-3 with TRBJ2-2; TRBD2 matches at 8 bases. The CDR3 spans 14 residues. CDR1 and CDR2 (germline): ENHRY, SYGVKD. V gave up 8 bases and J gave up 7 bases; unmatched junction bases: 9. The CDR3: CAISMGLGVGELFF. For the CDR3, the DNA is TGTGCCATCTCAATGGGACTAGGGGTCGGGGAGCTGTTTTTT.

The chain links TRBV18 to TRBJ1-4, with D perhaps TRBD1 (6 bases). Germline-derived CDR1 and CDR2 are KGHSH and LQKENI. CDR3 size: 18 residues. The V gene lost 2 bases and the J gene lost 6 bases, with 22 bases spanning the gap. The DNA of the CDR3 is TGTGCCAGCTCACCATTAGTTTTGACGGGGGGCCCGGATGAAAAACTGTTTTTT. Protein sequence: CASSPLVLTGGPDEKLFF.